This section outlines one T cell receptor beta chain sequence together with its context. The target antigen is unknown. Runs used v3.0 of the immunoSEQ assay and were done at survey level. Assay used: immunoSEQ multiplex PCR; TCRdb lists only in-frame clones, some missing. The table has 38,000 or so clones, 94% seen once. The data originate from a study of long-term antiretroviral therapy in people with HIV. Study overall: Earliest sampling preceded the 2015 immediate-ART recommendation by about a decade. Study conclusions and caveats: Pre-ART expanded clones dominated the repertoire at every time point. Comparison with controls showed narrower CDR3 length ranges in HIV repertoires.

The CDR3 spans 14 residues. Germline V gene lookup returns CDR1 SGDLS and CDR2 YYNGEE. The V end lost 3 bases, the J end lost 6 bases, and 13 bases lay between the germline ends. The sequencing here drew on unsorted PBMCs, taken 9 to 9.5 years after starting antiretroviral therapy. The chain carries TRBV9 and TRBJ2-1; no clear D. This receptor was obtained from a man aged 30 to 39 with HIV. CDR3 residues: CASSEGGVVNEQFF. CDR3 bases: TGTGCCAGCAGCGAGGGTGGGGTTGTCAATGAGCAGTTCTTC.